This TCR beta chain was profiled in a study of T cell repertoires in cytomegalovirus infection. Study details: Used in the study were CMV epitopes, some recently identified and HLA-C-restricted, others well-studied and HLA-B-restricted. Both a matching HLA type and CMV infection were indicated by public TCR beta signatures. Study-wide findings and caveats: Ex vivo, HLA-C-restricted CMV-specific TCR beta clonotypes prevailed over the rest of the response.

TCRdb re-analysed the reads in MiXCR, keeping a single row per CDR3 protein. The repertoire holds 300,000 to 400,000 distinct CDR3 sequences, just under 25% seen once, with about an eighth in the top ten. CDR1 and CDR2 from the germline V gene are SNHLY and FYNNEI. The CDR3 covers 14 residues. The V and J ends lost 5 bases and 0 bases respectively, with 10 bases between them. This clonotype was seen many times. Its antigen is still unknown. The chain employs TRBV2 and TRBJ2-5; D possibly corresponds to TRBD2 (5 bases). This receptor was obtained from a human donor in good health (CMV status not recorded). Some clones in this sample may be carry-over from other donors' samples. Sequenced here: cultured PBMCs, sampled from culture after CMV antigen stimulation. The CDR3: CASSPAVYQETQYF. The CDR3, as DNA: TGTGCCAGCAGTCCAGCGGTGTACCAAGAGACCCAGTACTTC.